This T cell receptor beta chain originates from a study of T cell responses to AZD1222 COVID-19 vaccine. The repertoire was sequenced with immunoSEQ multiplex PCR; TCRdb's copy has only in-frame clones and lacks some. Of 90,000 to 100,000 clones detected, 88% appear once; the ten largest clones hold 15% to 20%. Trimming pared 4 bases from V and 5 bases from J, leaving 23 bases between. The CDR3 loop spans 18 amino acids. In germline, CDR1 is SGHTA, CDR2 FQGTGA. The rearrangement links TRBV7-3 to TRBJ2-2, with a tentative D call TRBD2 (7 bases). The receptor was isolated from an adult who received the AZD1222 COVID-19 vaccine. The source was peripheral blood, collected 28 days after the second AZD1222 dose. The CDR3 loop is CASSWRGGRTSRTGELFF. The CDR3 DNA reads TGTGCCAGCAGCTGGCGCGGGGGCAGAACCTCGAGGACCGGGGAGCTGTTTTTT.